A selection of T cell receptor beta chains follows, all from one sample in a study of blood T cell repertoires in COVID-19. Repertoires were generated with immunoSEQ multiplex PCR, while TCRdb's copy carries only in-frame clones and drops some. Here the sample spans approximately 440,000 clones, approximately 89% being singletons. Sequenced sample: peripheral blood. These receptors were taken from a woman between 50 and 59 years old with COVID-19, enrolled during active disease. Each CDR3 is given with its conserved first and last residue. The order of the fields is D gene, V gene, J gene, clone size, CDR3 DNA, CDR3 protein. A D gene is named only where the DNA matches it firmly. Where a row states a size, it is once, few, many or the class of an expanded clone; other rows omit it.

d_gene: TRBD1
v_gene: TRBV30
j_gene: TRBJ2-7
abundance: .
CDR3nt: TGTGCCTGGAGTAAACCGGGACAGGTTTACTGGGAGCAGTACTTC
CDR3aa: CAWSKPGQVYWEQYF

d_gene: .
v_gene: TRBV11-1
j_gene: TRBJ1-1
abundance: .
CDR3nt: TGTGCCAGCAGCTTACGTACAGGGGAAGCTTTCTTT
CDR3aa: CASSLRTGEAFF

d_gene: TRBD1
v_gene: TRBV5-6
j_gene: TRBJ2-5
abundance: .
CDR3nt: TGTGCCAGCAGCTTGGGCGAGACAGGGGGCTCAGAGACCCAGTACTTC
CDR3aa: CASSLGETGGSETQYF

d_gene: .
v_gene: TRBV7-9
j_gene: TRBJ2-3
abundance: .
CDR3nt: TGTGCCAGCACCTTCTCCACAGATACGCAGTATTTT
CDR3aa: CASTFSTDTQYF

d_gene: .
v_gene: TRBV5-4
j_gene: TRBJ2-2
abundance: .
CDR3nt: TGTGCCAGCAGCTTGACAGGGCGGAACACCGGGGAGCTGTTTTTT
CDR3aa: CASSLTGRNTGELFF

d_gene: .
v_gene: TRBV6-5
j_gene: TRBJ1-6
abundance: .
CDR3nt: TGTGCCAGCAGCTATAACAGGGATAATAATTCACCCCTCCACTTT
CDR3aa: CASSYNRDNNSPLHF

d_gene: .
v_gene: TRBV13
j_gene: TRBJ1-3
abundance: .
CDR3nt: TGTGCCAGCAGCCCCTGGACTAGAAACACCATATATTTT
CDR3aa: CASSPWTRNTIYF

d_gene: TRBD1
v_gene: TRBV20-1
j_gene: TRBJ2-3
abundance: .
CDR3nt: TGCAGTGCTAGTGGACGGGACAGGGGATTTGATACGCAGTATTTT
CDR3aa: CSASGRDRGFDTQYF

d_gene: .
v_gene: TRBV2
j_gene: TRBJ1-3
abundance: .
CDR3nt: TGTGCCAGCAGCCTTAGAAACACCATATATTTT
CDR3aa: CASSLRNTIYF

d_gene: .
v_gene: TRBV5-4
j_gene: TRBJ1-1
abundance: .
CDR3nt: TGTGCCAGCAGCTTGGGAGGTAGCGGGCAGGGCACTGAAGCTTTCTTT
CDR3aa: CASSLGGSGQGTEAFF

d_gene: TRBD1
v_gene: TRBV27
j_gene: TRBJ2-2
abundance: .
CDR3nt: TGTGCCAGCAGTTTGACAGGGAGTCTCACCGGGGAGCTGTTTTTT
CDR3aa: CASSLTGSLTGELFF

d_gene: TRBD1
v_gene: TRBV18
j_gene: TRBJ1-4
abundance: .
CDR3nt: TGTGCCAGCTCACCGGGACAGCTGAGTGAAAAACTGTTTTTT
CDR3aa: CASSPGQLSEKLFF

d_gene: .
v_gene: TRBV27
j_gene: TRBJ1-5
abundance: .
CDR3nt: TGTGCCAGCAGCCCTATTATTGGGGCTGGTCAGCCCCAGCATTTT
CDR3aa: CASSPIIGAGQPQHF

d_gene: .
v_gene: TRBV19
j_gene: TRBJ2-2
abundance: few
CDR3nt: TGTGCCAGTAAGGAGGGCGGGTTTAACACCGGGGAGCTGTTTTTT
CDR3aa: CASKEGGFNTGELFF

d_gene: .
v_gene: TRBV6-5
j_gene: TRBJ2-5
abundance: .
CDR3nt: TGTGCCATCGCGGGGGGACAGCAAGAGACCCAGTACTTC
CDR3aa: CAIAGGQQETQYF

d_gene: .
v_gene: TRBV28
j_gene: TRBJ2-3
abundance: .
CDR3nt: TGTGCCAGCAGTTTCGGAGGGACCACAGATACGCAGTATTTT
CDR3aa: CASSFGGTTDTQYF

d_gene: TRBD2
v_gene: TRBV5-5
j_gene: TRBJ2-1
abundance: .
CDR3nt: TGTGCCAGCAGCTTACTGCCTAGCGGGGGGGTATACAATGAGCAGTTCTTC
CDR3aa: CASSLLPSGGVYNEQFF

d_gene: TRBD1
v_gene: TRBV5-4
j_gene: TRBJ1-1
abundance: .
CDR3nt: TGTGCCAGCAGCTTGGTACCGACAGGGCTGAACACTGAAGCTTTCTTT
CDR3aa: CASSLVPTGLNTEAFF

d_gene: TRBD2
v_gene: TRBV5-1
j_gene: TRBJ2-1
abundance: .
CDR3nt: TGCGCCAGCAGGGCGGGGGGGATTCGCAATGAGCAGTTCTTC
CDR3aa: CASRAGGIRNEQFF

d_gene: TRBD1
v_gene: TRBV19
j_gene: TRBJ1-3
abundance: few
CDR3nt: TGTGCCAGTAGTATCCAACAGGGGTCAGGAAACACCATATATTTT
CDR3aa: CASSIQQGSGNTIYF

d_gene: .
v_gene: TRBV30
j_gene: TRBJ1-2
abundance: .
CDR3nt: TGTGCCTGGAGTGTAGTACAGGGCGATGGCTACACCTTC
CDR3aa: CAWSVVQGDGYTF

d_gene: TRBD2
v_gene: TRBV27
j_gene: TRBJ2-7
abundance: .
CDR3nt: TGTGCCAGCAGTTTAGATGGACTAGCGGGGGGGCCCTACGAGCAGTACTTC
CDR3aa: CASSLDGLAGGPYEQYF

d_gene: .
v_gene: TRBV2
j_gene: TRBJ1-2
abundance: .
CDR3nt: TGTGCCAGCAGTGAAATAAGGGGGTCTAGCTATGGCTACACCTTC
CDR3aa: CASSEIRGSSYGYTF

d_gene: TRBD1
v_gene: TRBV30
j_gene: TRBJ1-1
abundance: .
CDR3nt: TGTGCCTGGAGTCCCACAGGGGGAGACACTGAAGCTTTCTTT
CDR3aa: CAWSPTGGDTEAFF

d_gene: .
v_gene: TRBV6-5
j_gene: TRBJ2-4
abundance: .
CDR3nt: TGTGCCACCTCGGAACAGGGTTCAGCCAAAAACATTCAGTACTTC
CDR3aa: CATSEQGSAKNIQYF

d_gene: TRBD2
v_gene: TRBV4-2
j_gene: TRBJ2-1
abundance: .
CDR3nt: TGTGCCAGCAGCCAAGAGGGCGGGGGGGCCTTTTATGAGCAGTTCTTC
CDR3aa: CASSQEGGGAFYEQFF

d_gene: .
v_gene: TRBV9
j_gene: TRBJ1-5
abundance: .
CDR3nt: TGTGCCAGCAGCGTAGATGCGGATAGCAATCAGCCCCAGCATTTT
CDR3aa: CASSVDADSNQPQHF

d_gene: TRBD1
v_gene: TRBV11-2
j_gene: TRBJ1-5
abundance: .
CDR3nt: TGTGCCAGCAGCGCACAGGGGGCCAGCAATCAGCCCCAGCATTTT
CDR3aa: CASSAQGASNQPQHF

d_gene: TRBD2
v_gene: TRBV30
j_gene: TRBJ2-1
abundance: once
CDR3nt: TGTGCCGTCGGGCGGGGGGGGCCAGATGAGCAGTTCTTC
CDR3aa: CAVGRGGPDEQFF

d_gene: TRBD1
v_gene: TRBV7-9
j_gene: TRBJ1-1
abundance: few
CDR3nt: TGTGCCAGCAGCTTTACAGGGGTGGCTGAAGCTTTCTTT
CDR3aa: CASSFTGVAEAFF

d_gene: TRBD1
v_gene: TRBV3-1/TRBV3-2
j_gene: TRBJ2-1
abundance: .
CDR3nt: TGTGCCAGCCGACCTTTGGGACAGGGTTCAAATGAGCAGTTCTTC
CDR3aa: CASRPLGQGSNEQFF

d_gene: .
v_gene: TRBV6-5
j_gene: TRBJ1-2
abundance: .
CDR3nt: TGTGCCAGCAGGATTACAGGGTACTATGGCTACACCTTC
CDR3aa: CASRITGYYGYTF

d_gene: TRBD1
v_gene: TRBV5-1
j_gene: TRBJ1-1
abundance: .
CDR3nt: TGCGCCAGCAGCTCCGGACAGGAGAGAGGCACTGAAGCTTTCTTT
CDR3aa: CASSSGQERGTEAFF

d_gene: TRBD2
v_gene: TRBV19
j_gene: TRBJ2-7
abundance: .
CDR3nt: TGTGCCAGTAGTATTCGGGGGGGTTCGGTGGAGCAGTACTTC
CDR3aa: CASSIRGGSVEQYF

d_gene: .
v_gene: TRBV5-5
j_gene: TRBJ1-3
abundance: .
CDR3nt: TGTGCCAGCAGCTTGGCGGGGGGGCAAGGAAACACCATATATTTT
CDR3aa: CASSLAGGQGNTIYF

d_gene: .
v_gene: TRBV7-9
j_gene: TRBJ1-5
abundance: .
CDR3nt: TGTGCCAGCTCTAGAGGAGGAGATAGCAATCAGCCCCAGCATTTT
CDR3aa: CASSRGGDSNQPQHF

d_gene: .
v_gene: TRBV6-1
j_gene: TRBJ1-6
abundance: .
CDR3nt: TGTGCCAGCAGTGAAGCGCTAAGGGGGGGGTATAATTCACCCCTCCACTTT
CDR3aa: CASSEALRGGYNSPLHF

d_gene: TRBD2
v_gene: TRBV2
j_gene: TRBJ2-3
abundance: .
CDR3nt: TGTGCCAGCAGTGAAGCGCGTGTTAACCGGGGGGCAGATACGCAGTATTTT
CDR3aa: CASSEARVNRGADTQYF

d_gene: .
v_gene: TRBV24-1
j_gene: TRBJ2-1
abundance: .
CDR3nt: TGTGCCACCTCGGCCTGGCAGGGCGATGAGCAGTTCTTC
CDR3aa: CATSAWQGDEQFF

d_gene: TRBD2
v_gene: TRBV7-9
j_gene: TRBJ2-7
abundance: .
CDR3nt: TGTGCCAGCAGCCCGACTAGCGGCGTATACGAGCAGTACTTC
CDR3aa: CASSPTSGVYEQYF

d_gene: .
v_gene: TRBV12-3/TRBV12-4
j_gene: TRBJ1-4
abundance: .
CDR3nt: TGTGCCAGCAGTTTAGCCCCAGGGGAAAAACTGTTTTTT
CDR3aa: CASSLAPGEKLFF

d_gene: .
v_gene: TRBV25-1
j_gene: TRBJ1-5
abundance: once
CDR3nt: TGTGCCAGCAGTAGGGGAAGCAATCAGCCCCAGCATTTT
CDR3aa: CASSRGSNQPQHF

d_gene: TRBD1
v_gene: TRBV5-4
j_gene: TRBJ2-2
abundance: .
CDR3nt: TGTGCCAGCAGCTTGCTACCGGGACAGGGTTTAACCGGGGAGCTGTTTTTT
CDR3aa: CASSLLPGQGLTGELFF

d_gene: .
v_gene: TRBV30
j_gene: TRBJ1-1
abundance: .
CDR3nt: TGTGCCTGGAGTTGGGGGCGGGGGACTGAAGCTTTCTTT
CDR3aa: CAWSWGRGTEAFF

d_gene: .
v_gene: TRBV4-2
j_gene: TRBJ2-1
abundance: once
CDR3nt: TGTGCCTCCCAAGCCCAGGGTGGTGAGCAGTTCTTC
CDR3aa: CASQAQGGEQFF

d_gene: TRBD1
v_gene: TRBV6-6
j_gene: TRBJ1-1
abundance: .
CDR3nt: TGTGCCAGCAGGGGGACAGGGCCGAACACTGAAGCTTTCTTT
CDR3aa: CASRGTGPNTEAFF

d_gene: TRBD1
v_gene: TRBV5-1
j_gene: TRBJ1-2
abundance: .
CDR3nt: TGCGCCAGCAGCTTGTCTTCTAGGGGGCTCGGCTATGGCTACACCTTC
CDR3aa: CASSLSSRGLGYGYTF